Below, 5 T cell receptor beta chains from the same sample are listed, as sequenced in a study of blood T cell repertoires in COVID-19. TCRdb's table, derived via immunoSEQ multiplex PCR, lists solely in-frame clones and lacks some. The sample lists about 110,000 clones, more than 75% occurring once. Sequenced material: peripheral blood. The origin of the receptors is a man aged 40-49 years with acute or convalescent COVID-19.

CDR3 in DNA: TGTGCCAGCAGTTCGGACTGGACGGATACGCAGTATTTT. Translating it yields CASSSDWTDTQYF. This chain uses TRBV2 with TRBJ2-3, with a tentative D call TRBD2 (5 bases). Germline V gene lookup returns CDR1 SNHLY and CDR2 FYNNEI. Between the trimmed V and J ends, which lost 5 bases and 6 bases, there was a span of 12 bases. The CDR3 runs 13 residues. The entire variable domain, with the rest obtained from reference TRBV2 and TRBJ2-3, is as follows: EPEVTQTPSHQVTQMGQEVILRCVPISNHLYFYWYRQILGQKVEFLVSFYNNEISEKSEIFDDQFSVERPDGSNFTLKIRSTKLEDSAMYFCASSSDWTDTQYFGPGTRLTVL.

The chain carries TRBV7-2 and TRBJ2-7; D possibly corresponds to TRBD1 (7 bases). The length of the CDR3 is 15 residues. Trimming took 7 bases from V and 1 from J, leaving 17 bases between them. Germline V lookup: CDR1 SGHTA, CDR2 FQGNSA. The CDR3 region has the DNA TGTGCCAGCAACGACAGGGACTTCCATTCCTACGAGCAGTACTTC. It translates to CASNDRDFHSYEQYF.

This clone was detected only a few times. The V gene is TRBV9, the J gene TRBJ2-7, with 8 positions matching TRBD2. CDR1 and CDR2 from the germline V gene are SGDLS and YYNGEE. This CDR3 has 15 amino acids. V shed 0 bases and J 4 bases; nucleotides not matched to a gene: 6. CDR3 sequence (DNA): TGTGCCAGCAGCGTAGCGGCGGGAGGTGTGTACGAGCAGTACTTC. Its translation: CASSVAAGGVYEQYF.

As DNA, the CDR3 is TGTGCCTGGAGTGTACGACGGACAGGAACGAATGGCTACACCTTC. Its translation: CAWSVRRTGTNGYTF. V gene TRBV30 combines with J gene TRBJ1-2, with 7 bases matching TRBD1. The CDR3 length is 15 residues. J lost 6 bases, V lost 0 bases, and 10 bases had no gene match. Germline V gene data show CDR1 as GTSNPN and CDR2 as SVGIG (reference sequence).

The chain is built from TRBV19 and TRBJ2-5, with D perhaps matching TRBD2 (7 bases). The CDR3 spans 15 residues. CDR1 and CDR2 from the germline V gene are LNHDA and SQIVND (reference sequence). V lost 5 bases to trimming and J lost 4 bases, with 17 bases between them. CDR3 sequence: CASSPLGGAGETQYF. The CDR3 bases are TGTGCCAGTAGTCCACTTGGGGGGGCGGGAGAGACCCAGTACTTC.